This T cell receptor beta chain was recovered during a study of control samples from healthy donors and cancer patients. This clone came up once. The V end was cut by 0 bases, the J end by 4 bases, with 7 bases between. Germline-derived CDR1 and CDR2 are MNHEY and SMNVEV (reference sequence). The length of the CDR3 is 14 residues. The repertoire was sequenced with immunoSEQ multiplex PCR; TCRdb's copy has only in-frame clones and lacks some. The sample shows about 51,000 clones, under 90% of them seen only once. The sequencing sample was made of blood. The TCR sequence derives from an older man in good health. This chain joins TRBV27 and TRBJ1-3, with D unresolved. In nucleotides, the CDR3 is TGTGCCAGCAGTTTATCCGGATCCGGAAACACCATATATTTT. The encoded protein is CASSLSGSGNTIYF.